The rows below give T cell receptor beta chains drawn from one sample of a study of cytomegalovirus exposure and HLA in healthy donors. Repertoires were generated with immunoSEQ multiplex PCR, while TCRdb's copy carries only in-frame clones and drops some. Among about 340,000 clones, roughly 85% were seen once, and the ten largest hold under 0.85%. Sequenced input: PBMCs. These receptors were obtained from a woman under 30 in good health and CMV-seronegative. Each CDR3 is given with its conserved first and last residue. The D gene is left open where the match is weak. Clone size, where shown, is once, few, many, or a class for clones that have expanded.

v_gene,j_gene,abundance,len,d_gene,CDR3nt,CDR3aa
TRBV5-1,TRBJ2-1,NA,15,TRBD2,TGCGCCAGCAGCCCGGGGGGACTAGCCTACAATGAGCAGTTCTTC,CASSPGGLAYNEQFF
TRBV4-3,TRBJ2-7,NA,16,TRBD1,TGCGCCAGCAGCCACGCCGGGACAGCAGCCCAAAGCGAGCAGTACTTC,CASSHAGTAAQSEQYF
TRBV5-4,TRBJ2-5,NA,17,NA,TGTGCCAGCAGCTTGGCCCGAAGGAGGGGCGGAGAGGAGACCCAGTACTTC,CASSLARRRGGEETQYF
TRBV4-3,TRBJ2-5,NA,17,NA,TGCGCCAGCAGCCCTGGGCCCGAACGAACCTCTCAAGAGACCCAGTACTTC,CASSPGPERTSQETQYF
TRBV5-1,TRBJ2-7,few,14,NA,TGCGCCAGCAGCTTTACTACCGGCTCCTACGAGCAGTACTTC,CASSFTTGSYEQYF
TRBV27,TRBJ1-3,NA,16,TRBD1,TGTGCCAGCAGTCCAACACCAGGGGGCGTCGGAAACACCATATATTTT,CASSPTPGGVGNTIYF
TRBV29-1,TRBJ2-2,NA,13,TRBD2,TGCAGCGTTCTAGCGGGAGCCTTCGGGGAGCTGTTTTTT,CSVLAGAFGELFF
TRBV10-3,TRBJ2-7,NA,13,NA,TGTGCCGCCTCAGGCGGGATAGCCTACGAGCAGTACTTC,CAASGGIAYEQYF
TRBV18,TRBJ2-2,NA,13,NA,TGTGCCAGCTCACGACAGAGTACCGGGGAGCTGTTTTTT,CASSRQSTGELFF
TRBV6-6,TRBJ2-1,NA,15,TRBD2,TGTGCCAGCAGTCCCGGGACTAGCACTGACAATGAGCAGTTCTTC,CASSPGTSTDNEQFF